This TCR beta chain was identified during a study of T cells in Graves' hyperthyroidism and ophthalmopathy. The germline V gene encodes CDR1 LGHDT and CDR2 YNNKEL (reference sequence). V lost 1 base to trimming and J lost 0 bases, with 9 bases between them. The CDR3 spans 15 residues. This clonotype has just a few counts. Using RNA transcripts as the source, TCR beta CDR3 regions were amplified. The HTBI primer set drove a first-round RT-PCR of the TCR CDR3. Each CDR3 protein is one row after TCRdb ran MiXCR on the multiplex PCR reads. The sample consists of some 340,000 distinct CDR3 sequences, about an eighth of them appearing once.

The material sequenced was blood. V is TRBV3-1 and J is TRBJ1-1; perhaps TRBD1 as D (5 bases). The receptor's source is a woman between 40 and 50 years old with Graves' ophthalmopathy. The CDR3 coding sequence is TGTGCCAGCAGCCAAGGTTGGGGCGTGAACACTGAAGCTTTCTTT. Its protein product is CASSQGWGVNTEAFF.